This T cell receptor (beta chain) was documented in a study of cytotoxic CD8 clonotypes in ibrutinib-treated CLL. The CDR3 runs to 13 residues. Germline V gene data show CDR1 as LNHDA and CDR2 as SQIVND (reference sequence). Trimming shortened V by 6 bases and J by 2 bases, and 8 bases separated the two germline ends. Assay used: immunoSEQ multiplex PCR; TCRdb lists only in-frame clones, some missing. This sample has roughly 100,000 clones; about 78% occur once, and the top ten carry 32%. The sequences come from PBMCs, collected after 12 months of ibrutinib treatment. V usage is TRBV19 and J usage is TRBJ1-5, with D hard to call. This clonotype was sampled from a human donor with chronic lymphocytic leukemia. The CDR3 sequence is CASRMLGNQPQHF. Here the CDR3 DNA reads TGTGCCAGTAGGATGCTCGGCAATCAGCCCCAGCATTTT.